These T cell receptor beta chains were read from a single sample in a study of T cell responses to AZD1222 COVID-19 vaccine. Measured with immunoSEQ multiplex PCR; TCRdb has only the in-frame clones, and not every one. The table has 120,000 or so clones, more than 70% seen once. The source was peripheral blood, collected on day 0 of AZD1222 vaccination. These receptors were collected from an adult in good health. Each CDR3 is given with its conserved first and last residue. The order of the fields is J gene, V gene, clone size, D gene, CDR3 protein, CDR3 DNA. The D gene is left open where the match is weak. For some rows the clone size is stated as once, few or many, or as a class when expanded; others skip it.

>TRBJ2-7|TRBV3-1/TRBV3-2|.|.
CASSQDLRFRPSEQYF
TGTGCCAGCAGCCAAGATTTAAGGTTCCGGCCGTCAGAGCAGTACTTC
>TRBJ2-3|TRBV28|.|TRBD1
CASSQQGAEDTQYF
TGTGCCAGCAGTCAACAGGGGGCGGAGGATACGCAGTATTTT
>TRBJ2-1|TRBV7-8|.|TRBD2
CASSRVGGTTYNEQFF
TGTGCCAGCAGTCGGGTCGGTGGGACTACCTACAATGAGCAGTTCTTC
>TRBJ2-3|TRBV7-9|.|.
CASSFQIQGTRPDTQYF
TGTGCCAGCAGCTTTCAGATACAGGGGACTAGACCGGATACGCAGTATTTT
>TRBJ1-3|TRBV4-1|once|.
CASSPQEGSGNTIYF
TGCGCCAGCAGCCCCCAGGAGGGTTCTGGAAACACCATATATTTT
>TRBJ1-1|TRBV29-1|.|.
CSARWVSNTEAFF
TGCAGCGCCCGCTGGGTCTCGAACACTGAAGCTTTCTTT
>TRBJ2-3|TRBV7-9|.|.
CASSHPGLRAADTQYF
TGTGCCAGCAGCCACCCCGGGCTCCGAGCCGCAGATACGCAGTATTTT
>TRBJ1-3|TRBV10-3|.|.
CAISESIANSGNTIYF
TGTGCCATCAGTGAGTCGATCGCAAACTCTGGAAACACCATATATTTT
>TRBJ1-6|TRBV5-4|.|.
CASNKKGSSYNSPLHF
TGTGCCAGCAACAAAAAGGGCTCTTCCTATAATTCACCCCTCCACTTT
>TRBJ2-3|TRBV2|.|TRBD1
CASIKTRGQGGTDTQYF
TGTGCCAGCATTAAGACGAGGGGACAGGGGGGGACAGATACGCAGTATTTT
>TRBJ1-1|TRBV3-1/TRBV3-2|.|.
CASSQSPFGTEAFF
TGTGCCAGCAGCCAGAGCCCCTTTGGGACTGAAGCTTTCTTT
>TRBJ2-5|TRBV2|once|TRBD2
CASSEGLAGETQYF
TGTGCCAGCAGTGAAGGACTAGCGGGAGAGACCCAGTACTTC